This TCR beta chain was sequenced during a study of T cells in Graves' hyperthyroidism and ophthalmopathy. This CDR3 is 11 amino acids long. Germline CDR1 is MNHNS and CDR2 is SASEGT. V was pared by 5 bases and J by 6 bases, with 1 base of the junction left unmatched. This clonotype was recorded at least ten times. Researchers took RNA transcripts and amplified the TCR beta CDR3 regions from them. In the first-round RT-PCR of the TCR CDR3, the HTBI primer set was used. TCRdb independently ran MiXCR on the multiplex PCR reads; one entry per CDR3 protein. The table shows approximately 620,000 distinct CDR3 sequences, with more than 15% occurring only once. It was uncontrolled infection, other autoimmune disease, pregnancy or lactation that excluded patients.

The V call is TRBV6-1, the J call TRBJ2-7, with TRBD1 matching over 7 bases. This clonotype was sampled from a woman in her thirties or forties with Graves' ophthalmopathy. The source material was blood. For the CDR3, the DNA is TGTGCCAGCAGTAGACAGGGCGAGCAGTACTTC. It specifies CASSRQGEQYF.